The clone carrying this TCR beta chain was observed a few times. Its antigen is currently unknown. Specified time point: pre-sensitization, week 0. Treatment defined: therapeutic diphenylcyclopropenone sensitization with weekly scalp DPC. Individual cDNA molecules had unique molecular identifiers attached to them by the library. TCRdb ran MiXCR on the RACE reads and lists one entry per CDR3 protein. The data hold 300,000 to 450,000 distinct CDR3 sequences, with approximately 5.1% observed a single time. This CDR3 is 12 amino acids long. V shed 2 bases and J shed 3 bases, with 8 bases lying between them. The V gene's germline CDR1 is GTSNPN and CDR2 SVGIG (reference sequence). This specimen belongs to a study of human T cells and chemical hapten exposure. Overall study findings and caveats: DPC sensitization left the count of TCRs above 1 in 1000 unchanged.

This receptor was taken from a woman between 50 and 59 years old with alopecia areata. Some clones in this sample may be carry-over from other donors' samples. The V gene is TRBV30, the J gene TRBJ2-7; D is unclear. Sequenced material: whole blood, taken in connection with sensitization to the hapten diphenylcyclopropenone (DPC). The CDR3 DNA is TGTGCCTGGAGTCCCAGTGACTACGAGCAGTACTTC. This encodes CAWSPSDYEQYF.